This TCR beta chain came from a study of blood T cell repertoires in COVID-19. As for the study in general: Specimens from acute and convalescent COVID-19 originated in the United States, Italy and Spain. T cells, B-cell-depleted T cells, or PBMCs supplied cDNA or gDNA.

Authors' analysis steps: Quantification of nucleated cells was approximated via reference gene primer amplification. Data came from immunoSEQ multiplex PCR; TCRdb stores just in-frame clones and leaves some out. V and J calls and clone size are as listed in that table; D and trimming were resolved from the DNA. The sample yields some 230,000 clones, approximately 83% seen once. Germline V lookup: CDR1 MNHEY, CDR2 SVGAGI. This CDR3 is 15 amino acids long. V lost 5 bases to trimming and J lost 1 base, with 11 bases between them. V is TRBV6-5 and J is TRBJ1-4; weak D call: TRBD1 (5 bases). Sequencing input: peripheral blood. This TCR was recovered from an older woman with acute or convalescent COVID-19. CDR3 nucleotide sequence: TGTGCCAGCAGTCCTACAGGCGTAACTAATGAAAAACTGTTTTTT. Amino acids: CASSPTGVTNEKLFF.